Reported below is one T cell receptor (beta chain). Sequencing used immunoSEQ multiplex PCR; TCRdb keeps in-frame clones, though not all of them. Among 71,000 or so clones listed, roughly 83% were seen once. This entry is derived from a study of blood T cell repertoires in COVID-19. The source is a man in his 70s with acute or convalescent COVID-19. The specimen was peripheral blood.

Here the CDR3 reads CASSLVEEKLFF. The CDR3 coding sequence is TGTGCCAGCAGCTTAGTCGAGGAAAAACTGTTTTTT. This chain joins TRBV11-2 and TRBJ1-4, with unresolved D. This CDR3 has 12 amino acids. The germline gives CDR1 SGHAT, CDR2 FQNNGV. The V and J ends lost 1 base and 8 bases respectively, with 5 bases between them.